This T cell receptor beta chain emerged from a study of blood T cell repertoires in COVID-19. Germline lookup yields CDR1 SGDLS and CDR2 YYNGEE. With V trimmed by 4 bases and J by 8 bases, 15 bases remained unmatched. CDR3 length equals 16 residues. In the authors' methods: Amplification from reference gene primers served as the basis for estimated nucleated cell counts. Using immunoSEQ multiplex PCR, the repertoire was profiled, and TCRdb retains in-frame clones only, with some absent. V and J calls and clone size follow that table, whereas D and trimming were derived from the DNA. The sample records about 100,000 clones, about 90% being singletons.

The V call is TRBV9, the J call TRBJ1-2; 9 bases are shared with TRBD1. The specimen sequenced was peripheral blood. The sequence came from a human donor with active COVID-19. The donor label of this sample is uncertain. The DNA for the CDR3 is TGTGCCAGCAGCCCCTTCTCATACAGGGGGCGGGAGGGCTACACCTTC. Amino acid sequence: CASSPFSYRGREGYTF.